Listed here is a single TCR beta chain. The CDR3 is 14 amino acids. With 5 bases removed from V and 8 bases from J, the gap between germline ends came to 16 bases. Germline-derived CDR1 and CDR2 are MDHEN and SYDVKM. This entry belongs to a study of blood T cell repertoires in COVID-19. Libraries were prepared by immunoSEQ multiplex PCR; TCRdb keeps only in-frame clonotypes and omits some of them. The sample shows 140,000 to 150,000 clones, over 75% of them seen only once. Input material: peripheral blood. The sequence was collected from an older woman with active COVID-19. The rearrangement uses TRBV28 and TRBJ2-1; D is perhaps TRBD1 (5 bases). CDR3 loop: CASSRLGVLDEQFF. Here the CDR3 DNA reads TGTGCCAGCAGTAGATTAGGGGTACTGGATGAGCAGTTCTTC.